This entry lists 8 T cell receptor beta chains sequenced from one sample in a study of T-cell memory formation after mild COVID-19. TCRdb re-analysed the 5' RACE reads in MiXCR, keeping a single row per CDR3 protein. The sample has tens of thousands of distinct CDR3 sequences, 9% to 15% seen once. Sequencing was done on a sample of PBMCs or a T cell subset sorted from them (not recorded which). The receptors stem from a man between 18 and 35 years old who had mild COVID-19 (a few samples of this study predate the infection). Cell type and time point are not known.

The chain recombines TRBV3-1 with TRBJ1-1; TRBD1 might be the D (6 bases). CDR1 LGHDT and CDR2 YNNKEL come from the germline V gene (reference sequence). The V end was cut by 5 bases, the J end by 1 base, with 11 bases between. The length of the CDR3 is 14 residues. The CDR3 bases are TGTGCCAGCAGCTGGTCGGGGGCGAACACTGAAGCTTTCTTT. It codes for CASSWSGANTEAFF.

A few counts support this clonotype. The V and J genes are TRBV10-1 and TRBJ2-7, with D uncertain. The CDR3 length is 13 residues. Deletions cut 4 bases from V and 4 bases from J, with 11 bases between. Germline CDR1 and CDR2: WNHNN and SYGVQD (reference sequence). The CDR3 bases are TGCGCCAGCAGTGTGGCTAATTCGTACGAGCAGTACTTC. Amino acid sequence: CASSVANSYEQYF.

This clonotype was seen at least ten times. The chain links TRBV27 to TRBJ2-7; 9 nucleotides agree with TRBD2. Looked up from germline, CDR1 is MNHEY and CDR2 is SMNVEV (reference sequence). The CDR3 is 15 amino acids. Trimming removed 4 bases from V and 2 bases from J; junction bases left unmatched: 6. This CDR3 reads CASSYKAGGAYEQYF. In nucleotides, the CDR3 is TGTGCCAGCAGTTATAAAGCGGGGGGCGCCTACGAGCAGTACTTC.

This clonotype was recorded at least ten times. This chain links TRBV6-5 with TRBJ1-5; the D is unclear. This CDR3 comprises 17 residues. Trimming left V 5 bases short and J 4 bases short, with 21 bases between. The V gene's germline CDR1 is MNHEY and CDR2 SVGAGI. DNA for the CDR3: TGTGCCAGCAGTCGAACTTTCCGGGGAGAACAAAATCAGCCCCAGCATTTT. This codes for CASSRTFRGEQNQPQHF.

This clonotype was counted only a few times. The V and J genes are TRBV7-9 and TRBJ2-5; a weak D match, TRBD2 (6 bases). Trimming pared 3 bases from V and 3 bases from J, leaving 23 bases between. This CDR3 comprises 18 residues. From germline, CDR1 is SEHNR and CDR2 FQNEAQ (reference sequence). This chain's CDR3 is CASSFSLNSGTFKETQYF. The DNA of the CDR3 is TGTGCCAGCAGCTTCTCCCTTAACTCCGGGACTTTTAAAGAGACCCAGTACTTC.

This clonotype has more than one count but fewer than ten. The rearrangement links TRBV3-1 to TRBJ2-1; no clear D gene. The CDR3 has 11 amino acids. V lost 4 bases and J lost 6, with 4 bases in between. Germline V gene data show CDR1 as LGHDT and CDR2 as YNNKEL (reference sequence). CDR3 in DNA: TGTGCCAGCAGCCGAGCCAATGAGCAGTTCTTC. Its translation: CASSRANEQFF.

The chain combines TRBV20-1 with TRBJ2-7; 10 nucleotides align to TRBD2. The V and J ends lost 3 bases and 6 bases, in that order; junction bases with no gene match: 11. Germline-derived CDR1 and CDR2 are DFQATT and SNEGSKA (reference sequence). The CDR3 runs to 15 residues. The CDR3 loop reads CSASASLAGKVEQYF. The DNA for the CDR3 is TGCAGTGCTAGTGCGTCACTAGCGGGGAAGGTCGAGCAGTACTTC.

This clonotype has a handful of counts. The chain links TRBV2 to TRBJ1-4, with D perhaps TRBD1 (5 bases). V dropped 9 bases and J dropped 4 bases, with 12 bases sitting between them. Germline CDR1 and CDR2: SNHLY and FYNNEI. CDR3 length: 13 amino acids. CDR3 residues: CASRQHLNEKLFF. The CDR3 nucleotides are TGTGCCAGTAGACAGCACCTTAATGAAAAACTGTTTTTT.